The text below deals with one T cell receptor beta chain. No antigen is known for it. The sample belongs to a study of T cell responses to AZD1222 COVID-19 vaccine. Study details: Doses given second, at about 4 or about 12 weeks, were pooled. Study outcomes and limitations: The donor cohort was predominantly white British with a female majority, and clonal diversity may have been underestimated.

Generated by immunoSEQ multiplex PCR, the TCRdb table keeps only in-frame clones and is missing some. Of some 150,000 clones in the sample, more than 85% are singletons; the top ten hold 1.5% to 2%. Germline V lookup: CDR1 MNHEY, CDR2 SVGAGI. The CDR3 totals 15 residues. V was pared by 6 bases and J by 4 bases, with 6 bases of the junction left unmatched. The V call is TRBV6-5, the J call TRBJ2-3, with 11 bases aligning to TRBD2. This sample comprised peripheral blood, obtained on day 0 of AZD1222 vaccination. The sequence was obtained from an adult in good health. CDR3 nucleotides: TGTGCCAGCAGAACCGGGACTAGCGGACCAGATACGCAGTATTTT. Amino acid sequence: CASRTGTSGPDTQYF.